These 25 T cell receptor beta chains originate from one sample sequenced in a study of post-analysis software for immune sequencing data. No antigen has been identified for these receptors. The library was made from cDNA and included unique molecular identifiers. TCRdb called the PCR reads again in MiXCR, with one record for every CDR3 protein. The table records 650,000 to 900,000 distinct CDR3 sequences, about 45% of them present only once. Findings of the study overall: Five or six TRBV segments, TRBV5-6, TRBV5-1 and TRBV20-1 among them, were found more frequent in patients than controls.

The material sequenced was blood. The receptor set was obtained from a girl under 18 with multiple sclerosis.

This chain joins TRBV29-1 and TRBJ2-1, with TRBD2 matching over 11 bases. This CDR3 has 15 amino acids. Germline CDR1 SQVTM, CDR2 ANQGSEA. V lost 7 bases and J lost 7; bases outside the gene matches: 12. Written as DNA, the CDR3 is TGCAGCGCCGTATGGCTAGCGGGAGGTCGTAATGAGCAGTTCTTC. Protein sequence: CSAVWLAGGRNEQFF.

In DNA form, the CDR3 reads TGTGCCAGCAGCGGACACCACAATCAGCCCCAGCATTTT. Encoded protein: CASSGHHNQPQHF. J is TRBJ1-5 and V is TRBV28; weak D call: TRBD1 (5 bases). This CDR3 has 13 residues. V lost 6 bases and J 3 bases, leaving 9 bases between the germline ends. Germline CDR1 is MDHEN and CDR2 is SYDVKM. The entire variable domain, with the rest obtained from reference TRBV28 and TRBJ1-5, is as follows: DVKVTQSSRYLVKRTGEKVFLECVQDMDHENMFWYRQDPGLGLRLIYFSYDVKMKEKGDIPEGYSVSREKKERFSLILESASTNQTSMYLCASSGHHNQPQHFGDGTRLSIL.

The chain links TRBV20-1 to TRBJ2-3; D perhaps matches TRBD2 (6 bases). This CDR3 has 12 amino acids. Trimming took 5 bases from V and 2 from J, leaving 8 bases between them. Germline lookup yields CDR1 DFQATT and CDR2 SNEGSKA (reference sequence). The CDR3 nucleotides are TGCAGTGCTCCGGGGGACACAGATACGCAGTATTTT. Translated: CSAPGDTDTQYF.

This clonotype was found a few times. This chain links TRBV12-3 or TRBV12-4 with TRBJ1-6; 7 nucleotides line up with TRBD1. Unmatched junction bases numbered 2, after V lost 4 bases and J lost 5 bases. This CDR3 is built from 14 residues. CDR3 sequence: CASSSGTDNSPLHF. The CDR3 bases are TGTGCCAGCAGTTCCGGGACAGATAATTCACCCCTCCACTTT.

The sample holds a few counts of this clonotype. The rearrangement links TRBV30 to TRBJ2-4, with TRBD2 as a possible D gene (5 bases). The CDR3 has 14 amino acids. Germline V gene data show CDR1 as GTSNPN and CDR2 as SVGIG (reference sequence). V was pared by 4 bases and J by 13 bases, with 23 bases between. In DNA form, the CDR3 reads TGTGCCTGGACCGCCTTAGGCGGGTACAATGAGCAGTACTTC. Its protein product is CAWTALGGYNEQYF.

This clonotype has more than one count but fewer than ten. The rearrangement uses TRBV9 and TRBJ2-1; TRBD2 aligns across 9 bases. V shed 4 bases and J 12 bases; nucleotides not matched to a gene: 17. The CDR3 totals 16 residues. Germline V lookup: CDR1 SGDLS, CDR2 YYNGEE. The CDR3 bases are TGTGCCAGCAGCATTGAGGGACTAGCCCCTTTGGGGGGGCAGTTCTTC. Translating it yields CASSIEGLAPLGGQFF.

The CDR3 DNA is TGTGCCAGCAGCAGCAGCTCAGGGGGCACAGATACGCAGTATTTT. Translation gives CASSSSSGGTDTQYF. The genes are TRBV7-6 and TRBJ2-3; weak D call: TRBD1 (6 bases). This CDR3 has 15 residues. Trimming took off 5 bases at V and 1 base at J, with 13 bases between the two ends. CDR1 and CDR2 from the germline V gene are SGHVS and FNYEAQ.

This clonotype was picked up a small number of times. The chain couples TRBV14 to TRBJ2-5; D gene unclear. This CDR3 spans 13 amino acids. The V and J ends lost 0 bases and 7 bases respectively, with 9 bases between them. CDR1 is SGHDN and CDR2 is FVKESK in the germline V gene. This chain's CDR3 is CASSQDLVGTQYF. In DNA form, the CDR3 reads TGTGCCAGCAGCCAAGATCTTGTGGGGACCCAGTACTTC.

The genes are TRBV18 and TRBJ2-5, with 12 bases that match TRBD1. The assigned J gene may be wrong: the sequence end matches TRBJ2-7 better. Germline CDR1 reads KGHSH; CDR2 reads LQKENI. The length of the CDR3 is 16 residues. The CDR3, as DNA: TGTGCCAGCTCACCGGGCCCGGGACAGGGGGCCAACGAGCAGTACTTC. Translating it yields CASSPGPGQGANEQYF.

This chain uses TRBV25-1 with TRBJ1-2, with TRBD1 identical over 7 bases. V shed 6 bases, J shed 3 bases, and the junction held 7 bases outside the gene matches. The length of the CDR3 is 14 residues. The germline V gene encodes CDR1 MGHDK and CDR2 SYGVNS. The DNA for the CDR3 is TGTGCCAGCAGAGGACGGGACAGCGACTATGGCTACACCTTC. Translation gives CASRGRDSDYGYTF.

V is TRBV6-5 and J is TRBJ2-7; D may match TRBD1 or TRBD2 (5 bases each). Between the trimmed V and J ends, which lost 0 bases and 5 bases, there was a span of 20 bases. CDR3 size: 17 residues. The germline CDR1 and CDR2 sequences are MNHEY and SVGAGI. CDR3 DNA: TGTGCCAGCAGTTACTCCGGGACCCCTGATAGATTGAACGAGCAGTACTTC. It encodes CASSYSGTPDRLNEQYF.

The rearrangement links TRBV7-2 to TRBJ2-1, with a possible D match to TRBD2 (6 bases). CDR3 length equals 16 residues. Trimming pared 4 bases from V and 5 bases from J, leaving 18 bases between. Per germline, CDR1 SGHTA and CDR2 FQGNSA. The CDR3 sequence is CASSSWRGTLNNEQFF. CDR3 in DNA: TGTGCCAGCAGCTCTTGGCGGGGCACCCTCAACAATGAGCAGTTCTTC.

The chain combines TRBV2 with TRBJ2-1; 12 bases agree with TRBD2. With 11 bases clipped from V and 1 base from J, the junction kept 6 bases outside the gene matches. Germline CDR1 SNHLY, CDR2 FYNNEI. The length of the CDR3 is 15 residues. The CDR3 bases are TGTGCCGCCCGGACTAGCGGGAATTCCTACAATGAGCAGTTCTTC. Translation: CAARTSGNSYNEQFF.

V is TRBV28 and J is TRBJ2-6; 10 bases are a match to TRBD1. J lost 3 bases, V lost 3 bases, and 11 bases had no gene match. The CDR3 totals 19 residues. The germline V gene has CDR1 MDHEN and CDR2 SYDVKM. CDR3 DNA sequence: TGTGCCAGCAGTTTGCTGGGGGGGACAGGGGACGGTGGGGCCAACGTCCTGACTTTC. Translating it yields CASSLLGGTGDGGANVLTF. Full variable domain (missing parts from reference TRBV28 and TRBJ2-6): DVKVTQSSRYLVKRTGEKVFLECVQDMDHENMFWYRQDPGLGLRLIYFSYDVKMKEKGDIPEGYSVSREKKERFSLILESASTNQTSMYLCASSLLGGTGDGGANVLTFGAGSRLTVL.

This chain uses TRBV29-1 with TRBJ2-4; 9 nucleotides match TRBD1. The J call may be mistaken, given a closer DNA end match to TRBJ2-7. CDR3 length: 14 amino acids. Germline lookup yields CDR1 SQVTM and CDR2 ANQGSEA. CDR3 coding DNA: TGCAGCGTTGAGGACAGGGGACGGGGAGACGAGCAGTACTTC. Translating gives CSVEDRGRGDEQYF.

The table lists this clonotype with a few counts. The CDR3 DNA sequence: TGCAGTGCTCCCCCAGGACGGGGAACCTACGAGCAGTACTTC. Protein sequence: CSAPPGRGTYEQYF. The chain combines TRBV20-1 with TRBJ2-7, with TRBD2 as a possible D gene (5 bases). The CDR3 runs 14 residues. Germline V lookup: CDR1 DFQATT, CDR2 SNEGSKA (reference sequence). V was clipped by 5 bases and J by 2 bases, with 16 bases between them.

In its sample, this clonotype was seen a few times. This chain joins TRBV7-2 and TRBJ2-7; D may be TRBD2 (6 bases). In germline, CDR1 is SGHTA, CDR2 FQGNSA. The CDR3 covers 16 residues. V lost 1 base and J 2 bases, leaving 15 bases between the germline ends. CDR3 nucleotide sequence: TGTGCCAGCAGCTTAGATGGAGCCGGGAGCGCCTACGAGCAGTACTTC. Its protein is CASSLDGAGSAYEQYF.

The chain couples TRBV12-3 or TRBV12-4 to TRBJ2-7; TRBD1 agrees at 9 bases. The CDR3 consists of 14 residues. V shed 6 bases, J shed 2 bases, and the junction held 5 bases outside the gene matches. The DNA of the CDR3 is TGTGCCAGCAGGGGACAGGGAAAAACCTACGAGCAGTACTTC. Protein: CASRGQGKTYEQYF.

This clonotype was recorded a few times. The chain has TRBV12-3 or TRBV12-4 and TRBJ2-7, with 11 bases fitting TRBD2. The CDR3 length is 17 residues. V shed 3 bases, J shed 2 bases, and the junction held 9 bases outside the gene matches. The DNA of the CDR3 is TGTGCCAGCAGTTTTCCGACTAGCGGGAAACGAACCTACGAGCAGTACTTC. Translating it yields CASSFPTSGKRTYEQYF.

The chain links TRBV2 to TRBJ2-3; unclear D gene. Germline CDR1 reads SNHLY; CDR2 reads FYNNEI. Trimming shortened V by 4 bases and J by 7 bases, and 6 bases separated the two germline ends. The CDR3 runs to 11 residues. The CDR3 nucleotides are TGTGCCAGCAGTGGTAGTCATACGCAGTATTTT. Amino acid sequence: CASSGSHTQYF. Looking up the rest from reference TRBV2 and TRBJ2-3 gives the full variable domain: EPEVTQTPSHQVTQMGQEVILRCVPISNHLYFYWYRQILGQKVEFLVSFYNNEISEKSEIFDDQFSVERPDGSNFTLKIRSTKLEDSAMYFCASSGSHTQYFGPGTRLTVL.

Regarding this clonotype: A much more abundant neighbour one base away suggests this may be a read error. The chain employs TRBV10-3 and TRBJ1-2; possibly TRBD1 for D (5 bases). Germline CDR1 and CDR2: ENHRY and SYGVKD. CDR3 size: 15 residues. CDR3 in amino acids: CATSESREGSYGYTF. The DNA of the CDR3 is TGTGCCACCAGTGAAAGCCGGGAGGGGAGCTATGGCTACACCTTC.

The chain uses TRBV6-6 and TRBJ2-7; 8 bases match TRBD1. The germline CDR1 and CDR2 sequences are MNHNY and SVGAGI (reference sequence). Trimming took 5 bases from V and 3 from J; bases not matched to a gene: 9. This CDR3 contains 15 residues. The CDR3 spells CASSRKGQGYYEQYF. CDR3 coding DNA: TGTGCCAGCAGTCGAAAAGGACAGGGTTACTACGAGCAGTACTTC.

The rearrangement joins TRBV20-1 to TRBJ2-1; D is ambiguous. V lost 0 bases and J 1 base, leaving 10 bases between the germline ends. The length of the CDR3 is 15 residues. The V gene's germline CDR1 is DFQATT and CDR2 SNEGSKA (reference sequence). DNA of the CDR3: TGCAGTGCTAGAGATCCCGCAGGTTCCTACAATGAGCAGTTCTTC. Its protein is CSARDPAGSYNEQFF.

The CDR3 spells CASSLAAGEEYF. The CDR3 coding sequence is TGTGCCAGCAGCTTGGCAGCAGGGGAAGAGTACTTC. This chain joins TRBV5-6 and TRBJ2-7; D may be TRBD1 (6 bases). Per the germline V gene, CDR1 is SGHDT and CDR2 is YYEEEE. This CDR3 has 12 residues. Trimming left V 0 bases short and J 11 bases short, with 12 bases between. The variable domain in full, completed from reference TRBV5-6 and TRBJ2-7, reads DAGVTQSPTHLIKTRGQQVTLRCSPKSGHDTVSWYQQALGQGPQFIFQYYEEEERQRGNFPDRFSGHQFPNYSSELNVNALLLGDSALYLCASSLAAGEEYFGPGTRLTVT.

The CDR3 bases are TGTGCCAGCAGGCCAGGCGACTCCTACGAGCAGTACTTC. Translation: CASRPGDSYEQYF. V gene TRBV6-2 or TRBV6-3 combines with J gene TRBJ2-7; no clear D. This CDR3 has 13 residues. Looked up from germline, CDR1 is MNHEY and CDR2 is SVGEGT. Trimming shortened V by 6 bases and J by 0 bases, and 9 bases separated the two germline ends.